This TCR beta chain appears in the sequencing data of a study of read filtering for tumor transcriptome and immune sequencing. Study-level results: Single-read clonotypes: 80% to 90% of IR-seq clonotypes (roughly 3.2% of reads), roughly 73% of RNA-seq clonotypes (roughly 43% of reads). Sorted CD138-negative bone marrow cells were not purified T cells. Compared with RNA-seq, IR-seq gave much higher clonotype depth and reliability.

At the time of active disease, bone marrow was collected from every patient. Of note for this clonotype: The antigen is unknown. A clone one base away is much larger, so this may be a read error. Without the conserved terminal phenylalanine or tryptophan, this CDR3 likely stems from a read error.

This library used roughly 0.4 ug RNA and molecular barcoded adaptors spanning alpha/delta and beta/gamma chains. TCRdb ran MiXCR on the reads and lists one entry per CDR3 protein. The sample has 93,000 or so distinct CDR3 sequences, roughly 21% seen once; the top ten hold 10% to 12%. The clonotype was recovered from a donor aged 40 or older with multiple myeloma. Sequencing was carried out using a population of CD138-negative cells sorted from bone marrow.

The CDR3 sequence: CSARETLSSGWTDTQYL. The CDR3 DNA reads TGCAGTGCTAGAGAAACTCTGTCTAGCGGGTGGACAGATACGCAGTATTTA. This chain links TRBV20-1 with TRBJ2-3; TRBD2 matches 8 bases. Germline-derived CDR1 and CDR2 are DFQATT and SNEGSKA (reference sequence). There are 17 residues in the CDR3. The trim removed 0 bases at V and 3 bases at J, leaving 11 bases unmatched.